This entry features one TCR beta chain sequence. Its target is unknown. Here immunoSEQ multiplex PCR was the method, and the copy in TCRdb shows in-frame clones only, minus some. The sample carries about 140,000 clones, approximately 90% recorded once. Germline-derived CDR1 and CDR2 are GTSNPN and SVGIG (reference sequence). V lost 6 bases and J lost 6, with 21 bases in between. The CDR3 totals 14 residues. These data come from a study of T cell responses to AZD1222 COVID-19 vaccine. Overall study context: The analysis combined second doses at about 4 or about 12 weeks.

Study observations and caveats: Seropositive status at baseline applied to only a handful of AZD1222 recipients.

This chain links TRBV30 with TRBJ2-7, with D perhaps matching TRBD1 or TRBD2 (5 bases each). This specimen consisted of peripheral blood, obtained on day 0 of AZD1222 vaccination. The clonotype comes from an adult in good health. DNA of the CDR3: TGTGCCTGTCAGCTCTCGGGGCCTAATGGCGAGCAGTACTTC. Amino acids: CACQLSGPNGEQYF.